A selection of T cell receptor beta chains follows, all from one sample in a study of blood T cell repertoires in COVID-19. Sequencing was performed with immunoSEQ multiplex PCR; in TCRdb, only in-frame clones are kept and a portion is missing. The sample has 150,000 to 200,000 clones; about 87% are singletons. The sequenced sample was peripheral blood. Receptor source: a woman in her fifties or sixties with acute or convalescent COVID-19. Each CDR3 is given with its conserved first and last residue. A D gene is named only where the DNA matches it firmly. Clone size is shown for a subset of rows, as once, few, many or a class of expanded clone.

v_gene: TRBV7-2
abundance: NA
j_gene: TRBJ2-1
d_gene: NA
len: 15
CDR3aa: CASSLGGTDFNEQFF
CDR3nt: TGTGCCAGCAGCTTAGGTGGGACTGACTTCAATGAGCAGTTCTTC

v_gene: TRBV29-1
abundance: NA
j_gene: TRBJ2-7
d_gene: NA
len: 14
CDR3aa: CSVEDPYIAYEQYF
CDR3nt: TGCAGCGTTGAAGACCCGTACATCGCCTACGAGCAGTACTTC

v_gene: TRBV9
abundance: NA
j_gene: TRBJ2-1
d_gene: NA
len: 19
CDR3aa: CASSQSNRGTRVSYNEQFF
CDR3nt: TGTGCCAGCAGCCAAAGTAACCGGGGGACCAGGGTTTCCTACAATGAGCAGTTCTTC

v_gene: TRBV6-5
abundance: NA
j_gene: TRBJ1-1
d_gene: NA
len: 13
CDR3aa: CASSYTVNTEAFF
CDR3nt: TGTGCCAGCAGTTACACAGTGAACACTGAAGCTTTCTTT

v_gene: TRBV29-1
abundance: NA
j_gene: TRBJ2-3
d_gene: TRBD1
len: 14
CDR3aa: CSVGQGTSTDTQYF
CDR3nt: TGCAGCGTCGGACAGGGAACTAGCACAGATACGCAGTATTTT

v_gene: TRBV30
abundance: NA
j_gene: TRBJ1-4
d_gene: TRBD1
len: 16
CDR3aa: CAWSPTRQGELEKLFF
CDR3nt: TGTGCCTGGAGTCCGACCCGCCAGGGGGAATTGGAAAAACTGTTTTTT

v_gene: TRBV18
abundance: NA
j_gene: TRBJ2-5
d_gene: TRBD2
len: 15
CDR3aa: CASSPSWGGQETQYF
CDR3nt: TGTGCCAGCTCACCAAGCTGGGGGGGACAAGAGACCCAGTACTTC

v_gene: TRBV4-1
abundance: NA
j_gene: TRBJ2-5
d_gene: TRBD1
len: 15
CDR3aa: CASSRSGQNQETQYF
CDR3nt: TGCGCCAGCAGCCGTTCGGGACAGAACCAAGAGACCCAGTACTTC

v_gene: TRBV7-9
abundance: NA
j_gene: TRBJ1-1
d_gene: NA
len: 15
CDR3aa: CASSLADRTYTEAFF
CDR3nt: TGTGCCAGCAGCTTAGCCGACAGGACATACACTGAAGCTTTCTTT

v_gene: TRBV30
abundance: NA
j_gene: TRBJ2-2
d_gene: TRBD2
len: 14
CDR3aa: CAWVRGGIPGELFF
CDR3nt: TGTGCCTGGGTCCGGGGGGGGATTCCCGGGGAGCTGTTTTTT

v_gene: TRBV7-2
abundance: NA
j_gene: TRBJ1-4
d_gene: NA
len: 14
CDR3aa: CASRSGSTGEKLFF
CDR3nt: TGTGCCAGCCGCTCGGGGTCTACGGGTGAAAAACTGTTTTTT

v_gene: TRBV27
abundance: NA
j_gene: TRBJ1-1
d_gene: NA
len: 14
CDR3aa: CASSLLSVDTEAFF
CDR3nt: TGTGCCAGCAGTTTATTAAGCGTGGACACTGAAGCTTTCTTT

v_gene: TRBV5-4
abundance: NA
j_gene: TRBJ2-3
d_gene: NA
len: 12
CDR3aa: CASSTTTDTQYF
CDR3nt: TGTGCCAGCAGCACTACCACAGATACGCAGTATTTT

v_gene: TRBV11-2
abundance: NA
j_gene: TRBJ2-1
d_gene: TRBD2
len: 15
CDR3aa: CASSLTRGGYNEQFF
CDR3nt: TGTGCCAGCAGCTTAACGCGGGGGGGGTACAATGAGCAGTTCTTC

v_gene: TRBV7-2
abundance: NA
j_gene: TRBJ2-1
d_gene: TRBD2
len: 16
CDR3aa: CASSFLSGRARNEQFF
CDR3nt: TGTGCCAGCAGCTTTCTGAGCGGGAGGGCTCGGAATGAGCAGTTCTTC

v_gene: TRBV3-1/TRBV3-2
abundance: NA
j_gene: TRBJ1-1
d_gene: NA
len: 17
CDR3aa: CASSPSEGRPMNTEAFF
CDR3nt: TGTGCCAGCAGCCCCTCGGAGGGACGCCCAATGAACACTGAAGCTTTCTTT

v_gene: TRBV10-3
abundance: NA
j_gene: TRBJ1-2
d_gene: TRBD1
len: 14
CDR3aa: CAISRTGGDYGYTF
CDR3nt: TGTGCCATCAGCCGGACAGGGGGGGACTATGGCTACACCTTC

v_gene: TRBV2
abundance: NA
j_gene: TRBJ1-5
d_gene: NA
len: 16
CDR3aa: CASSLVAVYSNQPQHF
CDR3nt: TGTGCCAGCAGCCTTGTGGCAGTATATAGCAATCAGCCCCAGCATTTT

v_gene: TRBV12-5
abundance: NA
j_gene: TRBJ1-1
d_gene: NA
len: 12
CDR3aa: CASAIERAEAFF
CDR3nt: TGTGCTAGTGCCATAGAGCGGGCTGAAGCTTTCTTT

v_gene: TRBV23-1
abundance: NA
j_gene: TRBJ2-5
d_gene: NA
len: 16
CDR3aa: CASSRGDRTGRETQYF
CDR3nt: TGCGCCAGCAGTCGAGGAGACAGGACGGGTCGAGAGACCCAGTACTTC

v_gene: TRBV2
abundance: NA
j_gene: TRBJ1-3
d_gene: TRBD1
len: 17
CDR3aa: CASRPGQGSRSGNTIYF
CDR3nt: TGTGCCAGCAGGCCGGGACAGGGGTCCCGCTCTGGAAACACCATATATTTT

v_gene: TRBV7-2
abundance: few
j_gene: TRBJ1-2
d_gene: NA
len: 16
CDR3aa: CASSLAERGRVYGYTF
CDR3nt: TGTGCCAGCAGCTTAGCAGAGCGGGGGCGGGTCTATGGCTACACCTTC

v_gene: TRBV7-9
abundance: NA
j_gene: TRBJ2-4
d_gene: TRBD1
len: 16
CDR3aa: CASSEGAGLAKNIQYF
CDR3nt: TGTGCCAGCAGCGAGGGGGCAGGGCTAGCCAAAAACATTCAGTACTTC

v_gene: TRBV30
abundance: NA
j_gene: TRBJ1-1
d_gene: TRBD1
len: 18
CDR3aa: CAWSIWTGGRGMNTEAFF
CDR3nt: TGTGCCTGGAGTATTTGGACAGGGGGCCGTGGTATGAACACTGAAGCTTTCTTT

v_gene: TRBV14
abundance: NA
j_gene: TRBJ1-2
d_gene: NA
len: 15
CDR3aa: CASSQDGGFGYGYTF
CDR3nt: TGTGCCAGCAGCCAAGATGGCGGTTTTGGCTATGGCTACACCTTC

v_gene: TRBV7-3
abundance: NA
j_gene: TRBJ2-1
d_gene: TRBD2
len: 14
CDR3aa: CASSSHGGEGEQFF
CDR3nt: TGTGCCAGCAGCTCTCACGGGGGGGAAGGTGAGCAGTTCTTC

v_gene: TRBV3-1/TRBV3-2
abundance: NA
j_gene: TRBJ2-1
d_gene: TRBD2
len: 13
CDR3aa: CASSLGLAHEQFF
CDR3nt: TGTGCCAGCAGCCTAGGACTAGCACATGAGCAGTTCTTC

v_gene: TRBV3-1/TRBV3-2
abundance: NA
j_gene: TRBJ2-5
d_gene: NA
len: 15
CDR3aa: CASTKLAGSQETQYF
CDR3nt: TGTGCCAGCACCAAGCTAGCAGGCTCTCAAGAGACCCAGTACTTC

v_gene: TRBV7-6
abundance: NA
j_gene: TRBJ2-4
d_gene: TRBD2
len: 16
CDR3aa: CASSTGEGLAKNIQYF
CDR3nt: TGTGCCAGCAGCACCGGGGAGGGACTAGCCAAAAACATTCAGTACTTC

v_gene: TRBV6-5
abundance: few
j_gene: TRBJ2-1
d_gene: TRBD1
len: 15
CDR3aa: CASSWGQGGHNEQFF
CDR3nt: TGTGCCAGCAGCTGGGGACAGGGGGGCCACAATGAGCAGTTCTTC

v_gene: TRBV5-1
abundance: NA
j_gene: TRBJ1-5
d_gene: TRBD1
len: 14
CDR3aa: CASRPGQGNQPQHF
CDR3nt: TGCGCCAGCAGACCGGGACAGGGAAACCAGCCCCAGCATTTT

v_gene: TRBV7-2
abundance: NA
j_gene: TRBJ2-7
d_gene: TRBD2
len: 15
CDR3aa: CASSLVVSGRAEQYF
CDR3nt: TGTGCCAGCAGCTTAGTTGTTAGCGGGAGGGCGGAGCAGTACTTC

v_gene: TRBV4-1
abundance: NA
j_gene: TRBJ1-5
d_gene: NA
len: 18
CDR3aa: CASSQAGVVGVGNQPQHF
CDR3nt: TGCGCCAGCAGCCAAGCTGGTGTGGTGGGAGTCGGGAATCAGCCCCAGCATTTT

v_gene: TRBV7-6
abundance: NA
j_gene: TRBJ2-3
d_gene: TRBD2
len: 17
CDR3aa: CASSLGAGVASTDTQYF
CDR3nt: TGTGCCAGCAGCTTAGGAGCGGGAGTGGCGAGCACAGATACGCAGTATTTT

v_gene: TRBV11-2
abundance: few
j_gene: TRBJ1-6
d_gene: TRBD1
len: 15
CDR3aa: CASSTGQGVGSPLHF
CDR3nt: TGTGCCAGCAGCACGGGACAGGGGGTTGGGTCACCCCTCCACTTT

v_gene: TRBV30
abundance: NA
j_gene: TRBJ1-1
d_gene: NA
len: 15
CDR3aa: CAWSVIGRGNTEAFF
CDR3nt: TGTGCCTGGAGTGTAATCGGAAGGGGGAACACTGAAGCTTTCTTT

v_gene: TRBV19
abundance: NA
j_gene: TRBJ1-5
d_gene: TRBD1
len: 18
CDR3aa: CASSTRDRGTYSNQPQHF
CDR3nt: TGTGCCAGTAGTACCCGGGACAGGGGTACGTATAGCAATCAGCCCCAGCATTTT

v_gene: TRBV29-1
abundance: NA
j_gene: TRBJ2-5
d_gene: TRBD2
len: 13
CDR3aa: CSVEAGGEETQYF
CDR3nt: TGCAGCGTTGAAGCGGGGGGGGAGGAGACCCAGTACTTC

v_gene: TRBV18
abundance: once
j_gene: TRBJ1-6
d_gene: NA
len: 14
CDR3aa: CASSTTSGEEPLHF
CDR3nt: TGTGCCAGCTCAACTACGTCAGGGGAAGAACCCCTCCACTTT

v_gene: TRBV19
abundance: NA
j_gene: TRBJ1-1
d_gene: NA
len: 14
CDR3aa: CASTFNGGVPEAFF
CDR3nt: TGTGCCAGTACCTTTAATGGAGGGGTACCCGAAGCTTTCTTT

v_gene: TRBV21-1
abundance: NA
j_gene: TRBJ1-2
d_gene: NA
len: 17
CDR3aa: CASLRGRVPLGAYGYTF
CDR3nt: TGTGCCAGCCTAAGGGGCAGGGTACCCCTAGGGGCCTATGGCTACACCTTC

v_gene: TRBV20-1
abundance: NA
j_gene: TRBJ1-4
d_gene: TRBD1
len: 11
CDR3aa: CSAGDREKLFF
CDR3nt: TGCAGTGCTGGGGACAGGGAAAAACTGTTTTTT

v_gene: TRBV3-1/TRBV3-2
abundance: NA
j_gene: TRBJ1-6
d_gene: NA
len: 16
CDR3aa: CASSPWGGTYNSPLHF
CDR3nt: TGTGCCAGCAGCCCCTGGGGGGGGACCTATAATTCACCCCTCCACTTT

v_gene: TRBV6-5
abundance: NA
j_gene: TRBJ1-3
d_gene: NA
len: 14
CDR3aa: CASRPYRVRDTIYF
CDR3nt: TGTGCCAGCCGCCCTTACAGGGTTAGGGACACCATATATTTT

v_gene: TRBV20-1
abundance: NA
j_gene: TRBJ2-3
d_gene: TRBD2
len: 14
CDR3aa: CSASREGRTDTQYF
CDR3nt: TGCAGTGCTAGTCGGGAGGGCCGGACAGATACGCAGTATTTT

v_gene: TRBV6-5
abundance: NA
j_gene: TRBJ1-2
d_gene: TRBD1
len: 15
CDR3aa: CASSYSEGQHYGYTF
CDR3nt: TGTGCCAGCAGTTACTCTGAGGGACAGCACTATGGCTACACCTTC

v_gene: TRBV27
abundance: many
j_gene: TRBJ2-3
d_gene: NA
len: 14
CDR3aa: CASRPGGSTDTQYF
CDR3nt: TGTGCCAGCAGGCCGGGGGGCTCCACAGATACGCAGTATTTT

v_gene: TRBV7-2
abundance: NA
j_gene: TRBJ2-3
d_gene: TRBD2
len: 18
CDR3aa: CASSLGLAGGALTDTQYF
CDR3nt: TGTGCCAGCAGCTTGGGGCTAGCGGGGGGGGCCCTCACAGATACGCAGTATTTT

v_gene: TRBV21-1
abundance: few
j_gene: TRBJ2-5
d_gene: NA
len: 15
CDR3aa: CASSKMDCNQETQYF
CDR3nt: TGTGCCAGCAGCAAAATGGACTGCAACCAAGAGACCCAGTACTTC

v_gene: TRBV13
abundance: NA
j_gene: TRBJ2-1
d_gene: NA
len: 15
CDR3aa: CASSSSGYRYNEQFF
CDR3nt: TGTGCCAGCAGCTCCTCAGGTTACCGCTACAATGAGCAGTTCTTC